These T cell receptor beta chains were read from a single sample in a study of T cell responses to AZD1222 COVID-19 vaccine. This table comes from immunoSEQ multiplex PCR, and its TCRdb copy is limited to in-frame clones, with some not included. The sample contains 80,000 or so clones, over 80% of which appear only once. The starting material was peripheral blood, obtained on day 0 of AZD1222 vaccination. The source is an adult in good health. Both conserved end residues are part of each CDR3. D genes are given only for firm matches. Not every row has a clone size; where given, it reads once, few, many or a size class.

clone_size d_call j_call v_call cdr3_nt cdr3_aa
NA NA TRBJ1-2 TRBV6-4 TGTGCCAGCAGTGCGGTAGCTAACTATGGCTACACCTTC CASSAVANYGYTF
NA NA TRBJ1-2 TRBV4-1 TGCGCCAGCAGCCAAGATCGGGGGGCGGGGCCAACTGGCTACACCTTC CASSQDRGAGPTGYTF
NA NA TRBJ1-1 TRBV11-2 TGTGCCAGCAGGAGGGTCGCAGGGGAGGGAAGGGACACTGAAGCTTTCTTT CASRRVAGEGRDTEAFF
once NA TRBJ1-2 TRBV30 TGTGCCTGGAGAGGGCTATACAGAATTACCTATGGCTACACCTTC CAWRGLYRITYGYTF
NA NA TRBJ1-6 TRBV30 TGTGCCTGGACCCTCTTGTCTTCACCCCTCCACTTT CAWTLLSSPLHF
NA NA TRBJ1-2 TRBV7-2 TGTGCCAGCAGCTTAGGGGGGCTGGCCTATGGCTACACCTTC CASSLGGLAYGYTF
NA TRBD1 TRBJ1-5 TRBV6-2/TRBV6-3 TGTGCCAGCAGTCCCACAGGGGCAGGGTATGGCAATCAGCCCCAGCATTTT CASSPTGAGYGNQPQHF
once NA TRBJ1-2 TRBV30 TGTGCCTGGAGTGTTAACCCTAACTATGGCTACACCTTC CAWSVNPNYGYTF
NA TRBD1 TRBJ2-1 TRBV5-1 TGCGCGACCGGGACAGGGGTGAATGAGCAGTTCTTC CATGTGVNEQFF
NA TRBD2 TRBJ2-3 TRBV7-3 TGTGCCAGCAGCCCACTGGCTAGCGGGGGCACAGATACGCAGTATTTT CASSPLASGGTDTQYF
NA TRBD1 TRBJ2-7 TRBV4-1 TGCGCCAGCAGGCCGCCGGGACAGGGGTTCAACGAGCAGTACTTC CASRPPGQGFNEQYF
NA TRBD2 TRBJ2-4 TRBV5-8 TGTGCCAGCAGCCCCGGGACTAGCGGGAGGGGAAACATTCAGTACTTC CASSPGTSGRGNIQYF
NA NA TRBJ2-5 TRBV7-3 TGTGCCAGCAGCCCGACAATATCAGGGGAAGAGACCCAGTACTTC CASSPTISGEETQYF
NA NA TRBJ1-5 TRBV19 TGTGCCAGTAGTATACGCAGTCAGAGCAATCAGCCCCAGCATTTT CASSIRSQSNQPQHF
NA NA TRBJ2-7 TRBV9 TGTGCCAGCAGCCGAAGCCCCTACGAGCAGTACTTC CASSRSPYEQYF
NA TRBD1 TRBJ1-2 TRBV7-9 TGTGCCAGCAGCTTAGCCGGGACAGGGGGAGGCTACACCTTC CASSLAGTGGGYTF
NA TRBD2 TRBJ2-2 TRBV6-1 TGTGCCAGCAGGGAAGTAGCGGGGGGGCCATCCGGGGAGCTGTTTTTT CASREVAGGPSGELFF
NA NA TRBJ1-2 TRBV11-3 TGTGCCAGCAGCTCCAGTTTTTTGAACTATGGCTACACCTTC CASSSSFLNYGYTF
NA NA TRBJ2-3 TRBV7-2 TGTGTCAGCAGGAGTTTAGGGGAACTCACAGATACGCAGTATTTT CVSRSLGELTDTQYF
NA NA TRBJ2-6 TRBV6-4 TGTGCCAGTCTCAGGGACGGGGAATTCTCTGGGGCCAACGTCCTGACTTTC CASLRDGEFSGANVLTF
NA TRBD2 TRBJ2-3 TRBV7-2 TGTGCCAGCAGCTTGTCACTAGCGGGGGGATCAGATACGCAGTATTTT CASSLSLAGGSDTQYF
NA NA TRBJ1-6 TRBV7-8 TGTGCCAGCAGCTTTTTCAGGGACCCTTCGAATTCACCCCTCCACTTT CASSFFRDPSNSPLHF
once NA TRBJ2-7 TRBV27 TGTGCCAGCAGTTTATTGGGGGCCGGGGAGCAGTACTTC CASSLLGAGEQYF
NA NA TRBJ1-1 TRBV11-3 TGTGCCAGCAGCTTAGTGGGGGCGCAAACTGAAGCTTTCTTT CASSLVGAQTEAFF
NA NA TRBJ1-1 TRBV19 TGTGCCAGTAGTATGAAAGCCGGGACAAGTTACATGAACACTGAAGCTTTCTTT CASSMKAGTSYMNTEAFF
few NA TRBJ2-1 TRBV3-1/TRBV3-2 TGTGCCAGCAGCCAAGAGGGGGGTGAGCAGTTCTTC CASSQEGGEQFF
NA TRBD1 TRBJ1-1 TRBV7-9 TGTGCCAGCAGCCTCATGGCGGGACAGGGGTTTGATGAAGCTTTCTTT CASSLMAGQGFDEAFF
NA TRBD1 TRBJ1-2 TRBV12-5 TGTGCTGTTCTAGGGGACAGGGTGTCTGGCTACACCTTC CAVLGDRVSGYTF
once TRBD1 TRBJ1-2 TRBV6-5 TGTGCCAGCAGTTACCAGACAGGGTTGGATGGCTACACCTTC CASSYQTGLDGYTF
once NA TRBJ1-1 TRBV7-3 TGTGCCAGCAGCTTAGCCTACGGGCTTCTGAACACTGAAGCTTTCTTT CASSLAYGLLNTEAFF
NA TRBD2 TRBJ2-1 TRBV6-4 TGTGCCAGCAGTGACCAGGCTAGCGGGGAGGGAAGTAGTGAGCAGTTCTTC CASSDQASGEGSSEQFF
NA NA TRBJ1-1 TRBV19 TGTGCCAGTAGTATTTCTGGGTGGGGAATGAACACTGAAGCTTTCTTT CASSISGWGMNTEAFF
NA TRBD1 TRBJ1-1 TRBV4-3 TGCGCCAGCAGCCTACGGGACAGCCGGAACACTGAAGCTTTCTTT CASSLRDSRNTEAFF
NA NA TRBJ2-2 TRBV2 TGTGCCAGCAGTGAGGAACTTATCGGGGAGCTGTTTTTT CASSEELIGELFF
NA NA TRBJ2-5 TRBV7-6 TGTGCCAGCAGCCCCCATTCCCGGGCCGCCGAGACCCAGTACTTC CASSPHSRAAETQYF
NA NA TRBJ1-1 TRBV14 TGTGCCAGCAGCCAAGATGGAGCCCGTGCTTTCTTT CASSQDGARAFF
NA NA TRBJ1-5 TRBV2 TGTGCCAGCGAGGGGCAGGGACGAAATCAGCCCCAGCATTTT CASEGQGRNQPQHF
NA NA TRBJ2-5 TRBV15 TGTGCCACCAGCAGAGCGGTGTCCAGTAAGGTGACCCAGTACTTC CATSRAVSSKVTQYF